These T cell receptor beta chains were read from a single sample in a study of blood T cells in healthy people across ages. From the 5' RACE reads, TCRdb called clonotypes with MiXCR, one entry per CDR3 protein. The top ten hold about a fifth of the sample, which has 850,000 to 1,000,000 distinct CDR3 sequences, approximately 50% seen once. Input material: blood. Receptors were obtained from a woman aged 55-70 years in good health. Each CDR3 is given with its conserved first and last residue. The D gene is left open where the match is weak. Expanded clones get a size class; other rows say once, few or many, or leave the size out.

d_call: NA; clone_size: few; j_call: TRBJ2-1; v_call: TRBV29-1; cdr3_aa: CSVDSREGYEQFF; cdr3_nt: TGCAGCGTTGATTCCAGGGAAGGATATGAGCAGTTCTTC
d_call: TRBD1; clone_size: NA; j_call: TRBJ1-2; v_call: TRBV2; cdr3_aa: CASSEDVSGTDYGYTF; cdr3_nt: TGTGCCAGCAGTGAGGATGTCTCCGGGACAGACTATGGCTACACCTTC
d_call: NA; clone_size: NA; j_call: TRBJ1-6; v_call: TRBV4-1; cdr3_aa: CASSHNMDSSYNSPLHF; cdr3_nt: TGCGCCAGCAGCCATAACATGGATAGCTCCTATAATTCACCCCTCCACTTT
d_call: NA; clone_size: NA; j_call: TRBJ2-1; v_call: TRBV2; cdr3_aa: CASSEAWLYNEQFF; cdr3_nt: TGTGCCAGCAGTGAAGCGTGGCTTTACAATGAGCAGTTCTTC
d_call: NA; clone_size: NA; j_call: TRBJ1-5; v_call: TRBV15; cdr3_aa: CATTLLPGTQPQHF; cdr3_nt: TGTGCCACCACACTTCTGCCGGGTACGCAGCCCCAGCATTTT
d_call: TRBD2; clone_size: few; j_call: TRBJ2-7; v_call: TRBV29-1; cdr3_aa: CSVVRTSGEQYF; cdr3_nt: TGCAGCGTTGTGAGGACTAGTGGTGAGCAGTACTTC
d_call: TRBD1; clone_size: NA; j_call: TRBJ2-1; v_call: TRBV27; cdr3_aa: CASSFDRGYNGQFF; cdr3_nt: TGTGCCAGCAGTTTTGACAGGGGCTACAATGGGCAGTTCTTC
d_call: NA; clone_size: few; j_call: TRBJ1-4; v_call: TRBV6-1; cdr3_aa: CASEGLANEKLFF; cdr3_nt: TGTGCCAGCGAGGGACTAGCTAATGAAAAACTGTTTTTT
d_call: NA; clone_size: NA; j_call: TRBJ2-6; v_call: TRBV4-2; cdr3_aa: CTSSREGTNVLTF; cdr3_nt: TGTACCAGCAGCCGCGAAGGGACCAACGTCCTGACTTTC
d_call: NA; clone_size: NA; j_call: TRBJ2-7; v_call: TRBV5-1; cdr3_aa: CASSVGTQYEQYF; cdr3_nt: TGCGCCAGCAGCGTGGGAACCCAATACGAGCAGTACTTC
d_call: NA; clone_size: NA; j_call: TRBJ1-1; v_call: TRBV9; cdr3_aa: CASSEPPNTEAFF; cdr3_nt: TGTGCCAGCAGCGAACCACCGAACACTGAAGCTTTCTTT
d_call: NA; clone_size: few; j_call: TRBJ2-7; v_call: TRBV3-1; cdr3_aa: CASSRGPSRYEQYF; cdr3_nt: TGTGCCAGCAGCCGTGGACCGAGCCGCTACGAGCAGTACTTC
d_call: NA; clone_size: NA; j_call: TRBJ2-7; v_call: TRBV5-1; cdr3_aa: CASTRRSGDYEQYF; cdr3_nt: TGCGCCAGCACCCGGCGTTCGGGGGACTACGAGCAGTACTTC
d_call: NA; clone_size: NA; j_call: TRBJ2-1; v_call: TRBV12-3/TRBV12-4; cdr3_aa: CASSYQSRQFF; cdr3_nt: TGTGCCAGCAGTTACCAGAGTAGGCAGTTCTTC
d_call: TRBD2; clone_size: NA; j_call: TRBJ2-7; v_call: TRBV20-1; cdr3_aa: CSARDKAGGTYEQYF; cdr3_nt: TGCAGTGCTAGAGATAAGGCGGGAGGGACCTACGAGCAGTACTTC
d_call: NA; clone_size: NA; j_call: TRBJ2-1; v_call: TRBV21-1; cdr3_aa: CASGGLGFDEQFF; cdr3_nt: TGTGCCAGTGGGGGACTCGGGTTCGATGAGCAGTTCTTC
d_call: NA; clone_size: NA; j_call: TRBJ1-5; v_call: TRBV28; cdr3_aa: CASARDIGNQPQHF; cdr3_nt: TGTGCCAGCGCACGGGACATCGGCAATCAGCCCCAGCATTTT
d_call: NA; clone_size: NA; j_call: TRBJ1-1; v_call: TRBV9; cdr3_aa: CASSAQPEGTEAFF; cdr3_nt: TGTGCCAGCAGCGCACAGCCGGAGGGCACTGAAGCTTTCTTT
d_call: TRBD1; clone_size: NA; j_call: TRBJ2-3; v_call: TRBV10-3; cdr3_aa: CAISEKGARFADAQYF; cdr3_nt: TGTGCCATCAGTGAGAAGGGGGCGCGTTTTGCAGATGCGCAGTATTTT
d_call: NA; clone_size: NA; j_call: TRBJ2-2; v_call: TRBV13; cdr3_aa: CASSLTSSPLRTGELFF; cdr3_nt: TGTGCCAGCAGCCTGACTAGTAGCCCCCTTAGGACCGGGGAGCTGTTTTTT
d_call: NA; clone_size: few; j_call: TRBJ2-7; v_call: TRBV6-6; cdr3_aa: CASSTGGGTYEQYF; cdr3_nt: TGTGCCAGCAGTACAGGGGGGGGAACCTACGAGCAGTACTTC
d_call: TRBD2; clone_size: NA; j_call: TRBJ2-3; v_call: TRBV2; cdr3_aa: CASSVIAGGADTQYF; cdr3_nt: TGTGCCAGCAGTGTAATAGCGGGAGGGGCCGATACGCAGTATTTT
d_call: NA; clone_size: NA; j_call: TRBJ2-6; v_call: TRBV12-3/TRBV12-4; cdr3_aa: CASSLRQAGANVLTF; cdr3_nt: TGTGCCAGCAGTTTAAGACAGGCTGGGGCCAACGTCCTGACTTTC
d_call: NA; clone_size: NA; j_call: TRBJ2-1; v_call: TRBV7-2; cdr3_aa: CATSTFGGYSEQFF; cdr3_nt: TGTGCCACTTCGACATTCGGGGGTTACAGTGAGCAGTTCTTC
d_call: NA; clone_size: NA; j_call: TRBJ1-6; v_call: TRBV18; cdr3_aa: CASSTNTDRNNSPLHF; cdr3_nt: TGTGCCAGCTCCACCAACACGGACAGAAATAATTCACCCCTCCACTTT
d_call: NA; clone_size: NA; j_call: TRBJ1-5; v_call: TRBV7-9; cdr3_aa: CASDPVSNQPQHF; cdr3_nt: TGTGCCAGCGACCCAGTGAGCAATCAGCCCCAGCATTTT
d_call: NA; clone_size: few; j_call: TRBJ2-5; v_call: TRBV29-1; cdr3_aa: CSVVRGYEQYF; cdr3_nt: TGCAGCGTTGTTAGGGGATATGAGCAGTACTTC
d_call: NA; clone_size: NA; j_call: TRBJ2-6; v_call: TRBV27; cdr3_aa: CACSLSGSNVLTF; cdr3_nt: TGTGCCTGCAGCCTGAGTGGGTCCAACGTCCTGACTTTC
d_call: NA; clone_size: few; j_call: TRBJ2-5; v_call: TRBV5-1; cdr3_aa: CASSSGRGGETQYF; cdr3_nt: TGCGCCAGCAGCTCCGGACGAGGAGGAGAGACCCAGTACTTC
d_call: TRBD2; clone_size: once; j_call: TRBJ2-7; v_call: TRBV20-1; cdr3_aa: CSAALAGGSSYNEQYF; cdr3_nt: TGCAGTGCTGCTCTAGCGGGAGGGAGCTCCTACAATGAGCAGTACTTC
d_call: NA; clone_size: NA; j_call: TRBJ1-4; v_call: TRBV7-2; cdr3_aa: CASAYSTNEKLFF; cdr3_nt: TGTGCCAGCGCATACTCAACTAATGAAAAACTGTTTTTT
d_call: NA; clone_size: many; j_call: TRBJ2-5; v_call: TRBV27; cdr3_aa: CASSLKLAEETQYF; cdr3_nt: TGTGCCAGCAGTTTAAAGCTAGCCGAAGAGACCCAGTACTTC